These T cell receptor beta chains were read from a single sample in a study of cytomegalovirus exposure and HLA in healthy donors. Method: immunoSEQ multiplex PCR; TCRdb's copy keeps in-frame clones and lacks some. The data contain around 150,000 clones, around two thirds of them seen just once; the ten biggest clones take up around 1.8%. Sequencing input: PBMCs. These receptors were taken from a male donor in good health and CMV-seronegative. The CDR3 runs from the conserved cysteine through the conserved F or W. A D gene is named only where the DNA matches it firmly. Not every row has a clone size; where given, it reads once, few, many or a size class.

>few|TRBV1|-|TRBJ2-2
TGCACCAGCAGCCAATCTATTCCTGGGACAGACCACACCGGGGAGCTGTTTTTT
CTSSQSIPGTDHTGELFF
>-|TRBV6-6|TRBD1|TRBJ2-7
TGTGCCAGCACCAAGGACAGGGATTACGAGCAGTACTTC
CASTKDRDYEQYF
>few|TRBV6-1|-|TRBJ2-3
TGTGCCAGCAAGAGGGCCTTGAGCACAGATACGCAGTATTTT
CASKRALSTDTQYF
>-|TRBV29-1|TRBD1|TRBJ1-2
TGCAGCGTTGGGGTACCCGGGACAGGACCCTATGGCTACACCTTC
CSVGVPGTGPYGYTF
>once|TRBV28|TRBD1|TRBJ1-2
TGTGCCAGCAGTTTAGTCCAGGGACAGGGGTTTGGCTACACCTTC
CASSLVQGQGFGYTF
>-|TRBV30|-|TRBJ2-1
TGTGCCTGGAGTGGGGGGCCGAACAATGAGCAGTTCTTC
CAWSGGPNNEQFF
>-|TRBV28|TRBD1|TRBJ1-5
TGTGCCAGCAGTGCGGGGACAGGGGGCAATCAGCCCCAGCATTTT
CASSAGTGGNQPQHF
>few|TRBV19|TRBD1|TRBJ1-5
TGTGCCAGTAGTACCGGACAGGGAGTACAGCCCCAGCATTTT
CASSTGQGVQPQHF
>few|TRBV7-8|-|TRBJ1-6
TGTGCCAGCAGCTTACGAGGGTCCGCCCTCCACTTT
CASSLRGSALHF
>few|TRBV19|TRBD2|TRBJ2-7
TGTGCCAGTAGTATAGATAACGGGGGGGAGCAGTACTTC
CASSIDNGGEQYF
>-|TRBV15|-|TRBJ2-3
TGTGCCACCAGCAGAGGGACACTACACACAGATACGCAGTATTTT
CATSRGTLHTDTQYF
>-|TRBV7-8|-|TRBJ2-7
TGTGCCAGCAGCTATCAACAGGGAGTCGAGCAGTACTTC
CASSYQQGVEQYF
>-|TRBV19|-|TRBJ1-1
TGTGCCAGTAGTCGGGACTTTTTGAACACTGAAGCTTTCTTT
CASSRDFLNTEAFF
>-|TRBV25-1|TRBD1|TRBJ2-1
TGTGCCAGCAGTGAATTGGGGGACAGGGGGCTTTATGAGCAGTTCTTC
CASSELGDRGLYEQFF
>few|TRBV7-2|TRBD1|TRBJ1-5
TGTGCCAGCAGCCGCAGGGGGCAGGGACAGCCCCAGCATTTT
CASSRRGQGQPQHF
>few|TRBV7-9|-|TRBJ1-1
TGTGCCAGCAACATAGGGGCTACACGGTTGAACACTGAAGCTTTCTTT
CASNIGATRLNTEAFF
>-|TRBV5-6|-|TRBJ1-1
TGTGCCAGCAGCTTGGATGGGCATATACGGAACACTGAAGCTTTCTTT
CASSLDGHIRNTEAFF
>-|TRBV2|TRBD2|TRBJ2-1
TGTGCCAGCAGTCTAGCGGGGGAAAACTACAATGAGCAGTTCTTC
CASSLAGENYNEQFF
>-|TRBV6-7|-|TRBJ2-5
TGTGCCAGCAGTGGCAAAGAGACCCAGTACTTC
CASSGKETQYF
>few|TRBV5-1|TRBD1|TRBJ2-5
TGCGCCAGCAGCTCCACAGGGGGCCAAGAGACCCAGTACTTC
CASSSTGGQETQYF
>few|TRBV18|-|TRBJ1-4
TGTGCCAGCTCATTAAACCGCGGGGATCGGGGTGAAAAACTGTTTTTT
CASSLNRGDRGEKLFF
>-|TRBV13|-|TRBJ1-2
TGTGCCAGCAGCCAAGGACAGATCTATGGCTACACCTTC
CASSQGQIYGYTF
>-|TRBV29-1|-|TRBJ1-1
TGCAGCGTGAGACAAATCATGAACACTGAAGCTTTCTTT
CSVRQIMNTEAFF
>-|TRBV29-1|TRBD2|TRBJ2-3
TGCAGCGTTGTTGGGCGGGGGGGCGGTGCAGATACGCAGTATTTT
CSVVGRGGGADTQYF
>-|TRBV28|-|TRBJ1-4
TGTGCCAGCAGAAACCGCCAGGGCGTCGAAAAACTGTTTTTT
CASRNRQGVEKLFF
>-|TRBV19|TRBD1|TRBJ2-7
TGTGCCAGTAGTGACGGACAGGGGATGACCTACGAGCAGTACTTC
CASSDGQGMTYEQYF
>few|TRBV10-2|TRBD1|TRBJ1-4
TGCGCCAGCAGAATGACAGGGGGTCATGAAAAACTGTTTTTT
CASRMTGGHEKLFF